Below, 21 T cell receptor beta chains from the same sample are listed, as sequenced in a study of blood T cell repertoires in COVID-19. Produced via immunoSEQ multiplex PCR; TCRdb's table is partial and in-frame only. The table lists hundreds of thousands of clones, about 88% of them singletons. Sequences were obtained from PBMCs or T cells enriched from blood (not recorded which). The receptors were gathered from a young woman who had been exposed to COVID-19.

The chain employs TRBV5-4 and TRBJ2-3, with 12 positions matching TRBD2. Germline V lookup: CDR1 SGHNT, CDR2 YYREEE (reference sequence). Losses at the gene ends were 2 bases for V and 2 bases for J; bases not matched to a gene: 9. This CDR3 spans 18 amino acids. The CDR3 region has the DNA TGTGCCAGCAGCTTTGGCCTAGCGGGAGGGCCTGTCACAGATACGCAGTATTTT. Its protein product is CASSFGLAGGPVTDTQYF.

The rearrangement uses TRBV10-2 and TRBJ2-7, with D perhaps TRBD1 (5 bases). The germline CDR1 and CDR2 sequences are WSHSY and SAAADI. This CDR3 spans 13 amino acids. Trimming removed 10 bases from V and 3 bases from J, with 16 bases in between. CDR3 DNA sequence: TGCGCCACCCAGCAGGGATCAGTCTACGAGCAGTACTTC. The encoded protein is CATQQGSVYEQYF.

V and J are TRBV6-5 and TRBJ2-7; 9 bases agree with TRBD2. J gave up 2 bases and V 0 bases, and 2 bases lay outside the gene matches. CDR1 is MNHEY and CDR2 is SVGAGI in the germline V gene. The CDR3 is 15 residues long. The CDR3: CASSYSLAGPYEQYF. CDR3 in DNA: TGTGCCAGCAGTTACTCCCTAGCGGGACCCTACGAGCAGTACTTC.

The chain carries TRBV20-1 and TRBJ1-2; D possibly corresponds to TRBD1 (6 bases). The CDR3 runs to 10 residues. Germline assignment: CDR1 DFQATT and CDR2 SNEGSKA (reference sequence). The V end lost 6 bases, the J end lost 6 bases, and 8 bases lay between the germline ends. CDR3 coding DNA: TGCAGTGCCCACAGGGATGGCTACACCTTC. Translating gives CSAHRDGYTF.

The rearrangement joins TRBV9 to TRBJ2-1; the match to TRBD2 covers 8 bases. CDR1 is SGDLS, CDR2 YYNGEE, per germline. The ends lost 5 bases at V and 5 bases at J; junction bases unmatched: 9. The CDR3 runs to 15 residues. CDR3 sequence reads: CASSAGTRKDNEQFF. As DNA, the CDR3 is TGTGCCAGCAGTGCCGGGACTAGAAAAGACAATGAGCAGTTCTTC.

The chain employs TRBV11-2 and TRBJ2-2, with D perhaps TRBD2 (6 bases). Trimming stripped 5 bases from V and 6 bases from J, with 19 bases between. Germline CDR1 reads SGHAT; CDR2 reads FQNNGV. The CDR3 covers 16 residues. DNA for the CDR3: TGTGCCAGCAGCCCAAGGGTCGGGAGCGTTCCCGGGGAGCTGTTTTTT. Encoded protein: CASSPRVGSVPGELFF.

V is TRBV10-3 and J is TRBJ1-5; 7 bases map to TRBD1. The CDR3 sequence is 13 residues long. The V and J ends lost 11 bases and 6 bases, in that order; junction bases with no gene match: 10. Germline V gene sequence: CDR1 ENHRY, CDR2 SYGVKD. CDR3 sequence (DNA): TGTGCCCTCCGGGACAGAGCAATTCAGCCCCAGCATTTT. It yields the protein CALRDRAIQPQHF.

The chain combines TRBV4-1 with TRBJ2-7, with unresolved D. The CDR3 contains 14 residues. The germline CDR1 and CDR2 sequences are MGHRA and YSYEKL. V was trimmed by 1 base and J by 6 bases, leaving 13 bases between them. The CDR3 nucleotides read TGCGCCAGCAGCCAAGCGGAGAGATTTATCGAGCAGTACTTC. Amino acids: CASSQAERFIEQYF.

The rearrangement links TRBV3-1 (or the pseudogene TRBV3-2) to TRBJ1-6; 7 positions agree with TRBD1. Germline assignment: CDR1 LGHDT and CDR2 YNNKEL (reference sequence). This CDR3 spans 14 amino acids. Trimming removed 2 bases from V and 10 bases from J; junction bases left unmatched: 5. CDR3: CASSQTGAGSPLHF. The CDR3 bases are TGTGCCAGCAGCCAAACAGGGGCGGGGTCACCCCTCCACTTT.

In its sample, this clone was seen once. Other nucleotide sequences from this sample produce the same CDR3. This chain joins TRBV7-8 and TRBJ2-7, with no clear D. V dropped 1 base and J dropped 3 bases, with 4 bases sitting between them. Germline CDR1 and CDR2: SGHVS and FQNEAQ. CDR3 length: 12 amino acids. The CDR3 reads CASSLVLYEQYF. CDR3 DNA: TGTGCCAGCAGCTTAGTCCTCTACGAGCAGTACTTC.

The rearrangement joins TRBV29-1 to TRBJ1-3, with D uncertain. Trimming stripped 6 bases from V and 0 bases from J, with 6 bases between. The length of the CDR3 is 12 residues. Per germline, CDR1 SQVTM and CDR2 ANQGSEA. The CDR3 is CSVAPSGNTIYF. The CDR3 nucleotides read TGCAGCGTGGCCCCCTCTGGAAACACCATATATTTT. The full variable domain, its missing parts supplied by reference TRBV29-1 and TRBJ1-3, is SAVISQKPSRDICQRGTSLTIQCQVDSQVTMMFWYRQQPGQSLTLIATANQGSEATYESGFVIDKFPISRPNLTFSTLTVSNMSPEDSSIYLCSVAPSGNTIYFGEGSWLTVV.

The genes are TRBV5-1 and TRBJ1-2; TRBD1 is a possible D gene (5 bases). This CDR3 is 13 amino acids long. V shed 3 bases and J shed 6 bases, with 12 bases lying between them. Germline lookup yields CDR1 SGHRS and CDR2 YFSETQ. The DNA of the CDR3 is TGCGCCAGCAGCTCCTCGGGGGGGGATGGCTACACCTTC. Translated: CASSSSGGDGYTF.

V gene TRBV5-1 combines with J gene TRBJ2-2; 10 bases map to TRBD2. CDR1 and CDR2 (germline): SGHRS, YFSETQ. The CDR3 is 16 residues long. The V segment lost 0 bases and the J segment 5 bases; nucleotides outside the gene matches: 4. This chain's CDR3 is CASSLAPSGGTGELFF. Written as DNA, the CDR3 is TGCGCCAGCAGCTTGGCCCCTAGCGGGGGTACCGGGGAGCTGTTTTTT.

This chain connects TRBV28 to TRBJ2-5; 8 positions match TRBD1. Germline V gives CDR1 MDHEN, CDR2 SYDVKM. V was pared by 6 bases and J by 9 bases, with 12 bases of the junction left unmatched. The CDR3 has 14 residues. CDR3 residues: CASRTDRVREAQYF. In DNA form, the CDR3 reads TGTGCCAGCAGAACGGACAGGGTTAGGGAGGCCCAGTACTTC. The full variable domain, with the rest looked up from reference TRBV28 and TRBJ2-5, is DVKVTQSSRYLVKRTGEKVFLECVQDMDHENMFWYRQDPGLGLRLIYFSYDVKMKEKGDIPEGYSVSREKKERFSLILESASTNQTSMYLCASRTDRVREAQYFGPGTRLLVL.

The CDR3 loop reads CASSLGRNTEAFF. The CDR3 DNA is TGTGCCAGCAGCTTAGGGAGGAACACTGAAGCTTTCTTT. The V call is TRBV7-3, the J call TRBJ1-1; D remains ambiguous. Trimming cost V 2 bases and J 1 base, with 5 bases left between them. This CDR3 has 13 residues. The germline CDR1 and CDR2 sequences are SGHTA and FQGTGA.

The gene calls are TRBV29-1 and TRBJ2-7, with 8 positions matching TRBD1. This CDR3 spans 13 amino acids. Trimming took 6 bases from V and 3 from J; bases not matched to a gene: 7. CDR1 is SQVTM and CDR2 is ANQGSEA in the germline V gene. CDR3 bases: TGCAGCGTCCCCGGACAGGGTCTCTACGAGCAGTACTTC. As protein: CSVPGQGLYEQYF.

The chain is built from TRBV6-5 and TRBJ1-1, with D perhaps TRBD1 (5 bases). Germline-derived CDR1 and CDR2 are MNHEY and SVGAGI. Trimming removed 0 bases at V and 4 bases at J, with 12 bases between. There are 15 residues in the CDR3. The CDR3 nucleotides read TGTGCCAGCAGTTACTCGACCGGCGGGGGCACTGAAGCTTTCTTT. Encoded protein: CASSYSTGGGTEAFF.

This clone has just one count. The rearrangement links TRBV5-5 to TRBJ2-3, with D possibly TRBD2 on 6 matching bases. CDR3 length: 15 residues. The V end was cut by 3 bases, the J end by 0 bases, with 11 bases between. Germline V gene sequence: CDR1 SGHKS, CDR2 YYEKEE (reference sequence). CDR3 residues: CASSSGDSSTDTQYF. CDR3 nucleotide sequence: TGTGCCAGCAGCTCGGGGGACTCTAGCACAGATACGCAGTATTTT.

In DNA, the CDR3 is TGTGCCAGCAGCTTATCTTACGAGGGGGGGTTAAGCACTGAAGCTTTCTTT. It is translated as CASSLSYEGGLSTEAFF. The chain joins TRBV7-2 to TRBJ1-1, with a possible D match to TRBD1 (6 bases). CDR3 length equals 17 residues. V dropped 2 bases and J dropped 4 bases, with 20 bases sitting between them. Germline V gene sequence: CDR1 SGHTA, CDR2 FQGNSA.

The rearrangement links TRBV7-3 to TRBJ2-3, with D maybe TRBD2 (6 bases). CDR3 size: 12 residues. Trimming removed 8 bases at V and 1 base at J, with 7 bases between. Looked up from germline, CDR1 is SGHTA and CDR2 is FQGTGA. The CDR3 coding sequence is TGTGCCAGCGGAGGGGGCACAGATACGCAGTATTTT. Its protein is CASGGGTDTQYF.

This chain uses TRBV7-9 with TRBJ1-5; D is perhaps TRBD1 (5 bases). The CDR3 runs to 16 residues. CDR1 SEHNR and CDR2 FQNEAQ come from the germline V gene (reference sequence). The ends were cut back, 3 bases at V and 2 bases at J, with 14 bases in the middle. The CDR3 loop is CASSFGVGTRNQPQHF. CDR3 bases: TGTGCCAGCAGCTTTGGGGTGGGGACTCGCAATCAGCCCCAGCATTTT. Full variable domain (remainder filled in from reference TRBV7-9 and TRBJ1-5): DTGVSQNPRHKITKRGQNVTFRCDPISEHNRLYWYRQTLGQGPEFLTYFQNEAQLEKSRLLSDRFSAERPKGSFSTLEIQRTEQGDSAMYLCASSFGVGTRNQPQHFGDGTRLSIL.